This passage covers 17 T cell receptor beta chains from one sample sequenced in a study of blood T cell repertoires in COVID-19. Repertoires were generated with immunoSEQ multiplex PCR, while TCRdb's copy carries only in-frame clones and drops some. The table has approximately 120,000 clones, approximately 84% seen once. The sequencing sample was made of peripheral blood. The receptor set was obtained from a human donor in a cohort sampled during active COVID-19.

V and J are TRBV6-6 and TRBJ2-1, with TRBD1 identical over 10 bases. Germline V gene lookup returns CDR1 MNHNY and CDR2 SVGAGI (reference sequence). CDR3 length equals 15 residues. Trimming at V came to 6 bases and at J to 9 bases, leaving 11 bases not matched to a gene. CDR3 residues: CASRPWDRGGGEQFF. The CDR3 nucleotides read TGTGCCAGCAGACCCTGGGACAGGGGCGGAGGTGAGCAGTTCTTC.

This sequence joins TRBV6-6 and TRBJ2-7; 12 bases map to TRBD1. V was pared by 5 bases and J by 2 bases, with 4 bases of the junction left unmatched. The CDR3 is 15 residues long. Germline CDR1 is MNHNY and CDR2 is SVGAGI (reference sequence). CDR3 sequence: CASSDRDRGPYEQYF. The CDR3 DNA sequence: TGTGCCAGCAGTGACCGGGACAGGGGGCCCTACGAGCAGTACTTC.

The rearrangement links TRBV5-6 to TRBJ2-1, with TRBD1 matching 7 bases. Germline trimming cut 4 bases from V and 7 bases from J; bases unmatched to any gene: 8. Germline CDR1 SGHDT, CDR2 YYEEEE. The CDR3 loop spans 14 amino acids. In DNA, the CDR3 is TGTGCCAGCAGCAGTTTTAACAGGGGAAATGAGCAGTTCTTC. Residues: CASSSFNRGNEQFF.

The V and J genes are TRBV3-1 (or the pseudogene TRBV3-2) and TRBJ1-6, with 8 bases identical to TRBD1. The V and J ends lost 3 bases and 7 bases, in that order; junction bases with no gene match: 17. This CDR3 region has 19 residues. Germline lookup yields CDR1 LGHDT and CDR2 YNNKEL (reference sequence). The CDR3 nucleotides are TGTGCCAGCAGCCAGTCCGGGACAGGACTAGTCGGTCGCAATTCACCCCTCCACTTT. This translates into CASSQSGTGLVGRNSPLHF.

The J gene is TRBJ2-3, the V gene TRBV6-5; 7 nucleotides line up with TRBD2. This CDR3 contains 15 residues. From germline, CDR1 is MNHEY and CDR2 SVGAGI. With V trimmed by 2 bases and J by 3 bases, 5 bases remained unmatched. The DNA for the CDR3 is TGTGCCAGCAGTTACCGGGACTACTTGACAGATACGCAGTATTTT. Its translation is CASSYRDYLTDTQYF.

V gene TRBV4-1 combines with J gene TRBJ2-3; 9 bases map to TRBD2. The CDR3 loop spans 15 amino acids. V gave up 2 bases and J gave up 4 bases; unmatched junction bases: 4. The V gene's germline CDR1 is MGHRA and CDR2 YSYEKL. The CDR3 DNA is TGCGCCAGCAGCCAATGGGCGGGGGGGCCAGATACGCAGTATTTT. Translating it yields CASSQWAGGPDTQYF.

The chain is built from TRBV30 and TRBJ2-7, with TRBD2 identical over 7 bases. Germline-derived CDR1 and CDR2 are GTSNPN and SVGIG (reference sequence). The CDR3 totals 13 residues. V gave up 2 bases and J gave up 3 bases; unmatched junction bases: 4. The CDR3 DNA is TGTGCCTGGAGTAGGATAGCGGGCTACGAGCAGTACTTC. The encoded protein is CAWSRIAGYEQYF.

A note on this clone: The sample carries other DNA sequences with the same CDR3. This sequence joins TRBV5-1 and TRBJ1-1, with 8 bases that match TRBD1. V trimming: 4 bases; J trimming: 5 bases; junction bases outside the gene matches: 7. CDR3 size: 14 residues. Per germline, CDR1 SGHRS and CDR2 YFSETQ. This CDR3 is CASSPGGRGTEAFF. Written as DNA, the CDR3 is TGCGCCAGCAGCCCAGGGGGCAGAGGGACTGAAGCTTTCTTT.

The chain carries TRBV30 and TRBJ2-7; TRBD1 agrees at 10 bases. Germline loops: CDR1 GTSNPN, CDR2 SVGIG (reference sequence). With 1 base clipped from V and 1 base from J, the junction kept 4 bases outside the gene matches. This CDR3 is built from 15 residues. The chain's CDR3 is CAWSAEDRGSYEQYF. The CDR3 DNA sequence: TGTGCCTGGAGTGCAGAGGACAGGGGGTCCTACGAGCAGTACTTC. The full variable domain, its missing parts supplied by reference TRBV30 and TRBJ2-7, is SQTIHQWPATLVQPVGSPLSLECTVEGTSNPNLYWYRQAAGRGLQLLFYSVGIGQISSEVPQNLSASRPQDRQFILSSKKLLLSDSGFYLCAWSAEDRGSYEQYFGPGTRLTVT.

The chain carries TRBV30 and TRBJ2-1; weak D call: TRBD1 (6 bases). CDR1 and CDR2 (germline): GTSNPN, SVGIG (reference sequence). The CDR3 is 13 residues long. V lost 0 bases to trimming and J lost 8 bases, with 11 bases between them. This chain's CDR3 is CAWSVTGTYEQFF. For the CDR3, the DNA is TGTGCCTGGAGTGTAACAGGGACCTATGAGCAGTTCTTC.

The chain is built from TRBV6-5 and TRBJ2-2, with D possibly being TRBD2 (5 bases). V was clipped by 2 bases and J by 7 bases, with 5 bases between them. Germline CDR1 and CDR2: MNHEY and SVGAGI. This CDR3 is 12 amino acids long. CDR3 sequence: CASSYRGGELFF. The CDR3 DNA sequence: TGTGCCAGCAGTTACCGGGGCGGGGAGCTGTTTTTT.

The gene calls are TRBV6-1 and TRBJ2-7; no definite D call. Germline V gives CDR1 MNHNS, CDR2 SASEGT. This CDR3 is 11 amino acids long. Trimming removed 3 bases from V and 4 bases from J, with 4 bases in between. This chain's CDR3 is CASSDRYEQYF. CDR3 in DNA: TGTGCCAGCAGTGATCGGTACGAGCAGTACTTC.

This sequence joins TRBV28 and TRBJ1-1; D gene unclear. Germline values: CDR1 MDHEN, CDR2 SYDVKM. The CDR3 consists of 12 residues. The germline V and J ends were trimmed by 8 bases and 1 base, with 8 bases remaining between them. The CDR3 here is CASLQQNTEAFF. DNA of the CDR3: TGTGCCAGCCTACAGCAGAACACTGAAGCTTTCTTT.

The J gene is TRBJ2-1, the V gene TRBV3-1 (or the pseudogene TRBV3-2); D might be TRBD2 (5 bases). Between the trimmed V and J ends, which lost 4 bases and 10 bases, there was a span of 8 bases. CDR1 is LGHDT and CDR2 is YNNKEL in the germline V gene (reference sequence). The CDR3 has 11 amino acids. The CDR3 nucleotides read TGTGCCAGCAGCCTATTAGCGGAGCAGTTCTTC. Residues: CASSLLAEQFF.

The chain joins TRBV29-1 to TRBJ2-2, with 8 bases that match TRBD1. V was pared by 7 bases and J by 1 base, with 5 bases of the junction left unmatched. Germline-derived CDR1 and CDR2 are SQVTM and ANQGSEA. The CDR3 is 14 amino acids. The CDR3 spells CSAGDRGNTGELFF. DNA for the CDR3: TGCAGCGCTGGCGACAGGGGGAACACCGGGGAGCTGTTTTTT.

The chain combines TRBV6-2 or TRBV6-3 with TRBJ2-7; 8 nucleotides align to TRBD1. The junction had 11 bases not matched to a gene; V was cut back by 5 bases and J by 5 bases. Germline V lookup: CDR1 MNHEY, CDR2 SVGEGT. The CDR3 totals 15 residues. CDR3 bases: TGTGCCAGCAGTGGCGTCCGGACAGGGTGGGACGAGCAGTACTTC. Amino acid sequence: CASSGVRTGWDEQYF.

The V call is TRBV5-6, the J call TRBJ1-4, with TRBD1 matching 8 bases. V lost 2 bases to trimming and J lost 8 bases; unmatched junction nucleotides: 8. CDR1 is SGHDT, CDR2 YYEEEE, per germline. This CDR3 region has 15 residues. The chain's CDR3 is CASSFDRGLDEKLFF. CDR3 coding DNA: TGTGCCAGCAGCTTCGACAGGGGCCTGGACGAAAAACTGTTTTTT. Full variable domain (remainder filled in from reference TRBV5-6 and TRBJ1-4): DAGVTQSPTHLIKTRGQQVTLRCSPKSGHDTVSWYQQALGQGPQFIFQYYEEEERQRGNFPDRFSGHQFPNYSSELNVNALLLGDSALYLCASSFDRGLDEKLFFGSGTQLSVL.